Included here is one T cell receptor beta chain sequence, with context. TCRdb used MiXCR to reprocess the 5' RACE reads, holding one entry per CDR3 protein. The top ten hold 30% to 40% of the sample, which has 50,000 to 75,000 distinct CDR3 sequences, approximately 7% seen once. Trimming stripped 6 bases from V and 4 bases from J, with 18 bases between. This CDR3 comprises 15 residues. Germline CDR1 is LGHDT and CDR2 is YNNKEL (reference sequence). This sample was included in a study of T cells after yellow fever vaccination. The sequence was obtained from a man between 18 and 29 years old who received the YFV17D yellow fever vaccine. V gene TRBV3-1 combines with J gene TRBJ1-1; TRBD1 is a possible D gene (5 bases). This specimen was CD8+ T cells sorted from PBMCs, taken on the day of the first yellow fever vaccination. The DNA of the CDR3 is TGTGCCAGCAGTCCCCGGGGGAGGGGCGGCACTGAAGCTTTCTTT. It codes for CASSPRGRGGTEAFF.